The rows below give T cell receptor beta chains drawn from one sample of a study of cytomegalovirus exposure and HLA in healthy donors. Produced via immunoSEQ multiplex PCR; TCRdb's table is partial and in-frame only. In the table there are some 130,000 clones, about four fifths of which are singletons. The sequencing sample was made of PBMCs. Source of these receptors: a young man in good health and CMV-seronegative. The CDR3 runs from the conserved cysteine through the conserved F or W. D genes are given only for firm matches.

J | V | D | CDR3
TRBJ2-7 | TRBV5-6 | TRBD2 | CASSLAGGEQYF
TRBJ2-7 | TRBV9 | . | CASSVEVGGREQYF
TRBJ2-7 | TRBV6-1 | TRBD1 | CASSAAGTGAYEQYF
TRBJ2-2 | TRBV13 | . | CASSFLVGGAGELFF
TRBJ2-7 | TRBV6-5 | TRBD2 | CASSYSRGRSGEQYF
TRBJ2-3 | TRBV9 | . | CASSITASWSSRDTQYF
TRBJ2-7 | TRBV7-9 | . | CSSSPLGRTYEQYF
TRBJ2-7 | TRBV9 | TRBD2 | CASSVGTKGLSGSPNLYEQYF
TRBJ1-4 | TRBV25-1 | . | CASSEQGRVNEKLFF
TRBJ1-6 | TRBV2 | . | CASRVVYFQGSANSPLHF
TRBJ1-1 | TRBV19 | TRBD1 | CASSIGGQGLKYTEAFF
TRBJ2-5 | TRBV6-6 | . | CASSYPRGTQYF
TRBJ2-1 | TRBV7-2 | . | CASSPSGASYNEQFF
TRBJ2-3 | TRBV10-3 | TRBD2 | CAISSPGLARPDTQYF
TRBJ1-5 | TRBV6-1 | . | CASSEAGGGRGQPQHF
TRBJ2-7 | TRBV7-8 | . | CASSLLQGKSSYEQYF
TRBJ1-1 | TRBV7-2 | TRBD1 | CASSRGQMNTEAFF
TRBJ2-7 | TRBV11-2 | . | CASSFYGSPGEQYF
TRBJ2-5 | TRBV6-5 | TRBD1 | CASSYNRGSETQYF
TRBJ2-7 | TRBV9 | . | CASSSSGEQYF
TRBJ1-5 | TRBV6-1 | . | CASMPRHISNQPQHF
TRBJ1-1 | TRBV6-1 | TRBD1 | CASEDRGLMNTEAFF
TRBJ1-4 | TRBV6-1 | . | CASREQGSNEKLFF
TRBJ2-2 | TRBV7-3 | TRBD2 | CASSFSSSGNTGELFF
TRBJ1-6 | TRBV4-1 | TRBD1 | CASSQDWTGHSPLHF
TRBJ2-3 | TRBV5-8 | TRBD2 | CASSTGLAGADTQYF
TRBJ1-5 | TRBV28 | . | CASDSGRTQHF
TRBJ2-6 | TRBV4-2 | . | CASSQGETGANVLTF
TRBJ1-5 | TRBV19 | . | CASSFARANQPQHF
TRBJ2-1 | TRBV5-1 | TRBD2 | CASSLTSGSYNEQFF
TRBJ2-5 | TRBV7-9 | TRBD2 | CASSPMGLAGEETQYF
TRBJ2-2 | TRBV30 | TRBD2 | CAWSRSGRAGELFF
TRBJ2-5 | TRBV5-1 | TRBD1 | CASSPTTGGSETQYF
TRBJ2-7 | TRBV7-6 | TRBD2 | CASSRLASSYEQYF
TRBJ1-3 | TRBV5-1 | . | CASSPNTIGNTIYF
TRBJ2-3 | TRBV19 | TRBD1 | CASREDRGPTDTQYF